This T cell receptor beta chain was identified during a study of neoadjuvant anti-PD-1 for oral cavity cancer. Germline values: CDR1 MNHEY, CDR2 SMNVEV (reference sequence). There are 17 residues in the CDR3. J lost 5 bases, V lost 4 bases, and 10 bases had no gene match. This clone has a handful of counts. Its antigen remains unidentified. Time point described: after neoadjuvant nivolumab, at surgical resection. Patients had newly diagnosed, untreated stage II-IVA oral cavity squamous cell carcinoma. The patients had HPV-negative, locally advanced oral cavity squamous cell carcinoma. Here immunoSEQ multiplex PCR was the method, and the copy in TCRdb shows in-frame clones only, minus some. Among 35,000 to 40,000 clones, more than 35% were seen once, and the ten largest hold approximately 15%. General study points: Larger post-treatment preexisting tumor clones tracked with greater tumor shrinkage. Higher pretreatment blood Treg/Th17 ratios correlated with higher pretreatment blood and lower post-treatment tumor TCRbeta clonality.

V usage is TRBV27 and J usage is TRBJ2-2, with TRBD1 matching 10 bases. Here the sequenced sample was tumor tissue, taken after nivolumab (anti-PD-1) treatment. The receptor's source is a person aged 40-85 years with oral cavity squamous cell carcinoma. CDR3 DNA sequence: TGTGCCAGCAGTTATCGACAGGGGGCTTTGTCTACCGGGGAGCTGTTTTTT. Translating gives CASSYRQGALSTGELFF.